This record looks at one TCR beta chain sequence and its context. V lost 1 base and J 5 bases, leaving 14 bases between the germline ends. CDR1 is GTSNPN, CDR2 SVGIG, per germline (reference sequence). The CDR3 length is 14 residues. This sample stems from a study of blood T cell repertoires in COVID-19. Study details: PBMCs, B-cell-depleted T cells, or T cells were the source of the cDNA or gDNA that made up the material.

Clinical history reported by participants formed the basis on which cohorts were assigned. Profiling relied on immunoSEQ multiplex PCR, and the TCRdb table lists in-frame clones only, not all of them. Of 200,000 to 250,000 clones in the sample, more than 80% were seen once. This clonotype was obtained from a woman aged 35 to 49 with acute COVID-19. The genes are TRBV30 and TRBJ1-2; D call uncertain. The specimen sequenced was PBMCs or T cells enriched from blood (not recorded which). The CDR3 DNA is TGTGCCTGGAGTGAAGGCACCGAGAGGTATGGCTACACCTTC. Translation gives CAWSEGTERYGYTF.